This T cell receptor beta chain was captured by sequencing in a study of cytomegalovirus exposure and HLA in healthy donors. Regarding the study as a whole: According to the study, around 180 TCR beta chains were cytomegalovirus-associated. V- and J-gene trimming of TCR beta was linked (in a later analysis) to a missense DCLRE1C variant.

PCR was performed using 60 Vbeta and 13 Jbeta primers. Data came from immunoSEQ multiplex PCR; TCRdb stores just in-frame clones and leaves some out. Of around 120,000 clones in the sample, over 60% are singletons; the top ten hold 8% to 8.5%. V was cut by 8 bases and J by 2 bases, with 9 bases left in between. The germline gives CDR1 ENHRY, CDR2 SYGVKD. The CDR3 spans 13 residues. This clone has only one observation. Its target is not known. The sample comprised PBMCs. This receptor was identified in a woman aged 40 to 50 in good health and CMV-seropositive. The J gene is TRBJ2-2, the V gene TRBV10-3; a possible D gene is TRBD1 (6 bases). The CDR3 sequence is CAIGQFNTGELFF. Here the CDR3 DNA reads TGTGCCATCGGACAGTTTAACACCGGGGAGCTGTTTTTT.